What follows are 30 T cell receptor beta chains derived from one specimen sequenced in a study of tumor-infiltrating lymphocytes in primary liver carcinoma. The researchers obtained blood RNA from unsorted whole blood and also extracted germline DNA. Total RNA (approximately 0.5 ug) served as template for TCR beta cDNA synthesis primed by a constant-region primer. Investigators got TCR beta libraries out of three nested multiplex PCR rounds, done with slightly modified ARM-PCR. Rounds one and two of PCR, each of around 9 cycles, were primed with TRBV1-TRBV30 forward primers and a C-beta reverse primer. MiXCR, applied by TCRdb to the multiplex PCR reads, yields one record per CDR3 protein. The sample carries approximately 320,000 distinct CDR3 sequences, about three fifths recorded once. The sequencing sample was made of peripheral blood. All receptors derive from a woman aged 30 to 39 with primary liver carcinoma and hepatitis B virus infection.

Details on this clonotype: The conserved phenylalanine or tryptophan is not found at the CDR3 terminus, so this likely reflects a read error. This rearrangement joins TRBV29-1 to TRBJ2-1, with D unclear. CDR3 length: 13 residues. In germline, CDR1 is SQVTM, CDR2 ANQGSEA. This CDR3 is CRVEISNHNEQFL. CDR3 nucleotides: TGCAGAGTTGAAATTAGCAACCACAATGAGCAGTTCTTA.

Points on this clonotype: At one of its ends the junction is not consistent with the germline gene, which may arise from a read error. The genes are TRBV6-1 and TRBJ2-7; 8 bases map to TRBD1. CDR3 length: 15 residues. Germline V gene lookup returns CDR1 MNHNS and CDR2 SASEGT. The DNA of the CDR3 is TGTGCCAGCAGCCAAACAGGGGGGTGGGGCTACGAGCGGTACTTC. This codes for CASSQTGGWGYERYF.

As concerns this clonotype: A single base separates this from a much larger clone, so it may be a read error. The chain joins TRBV12-3 or TRBV12-4 to TRBJ2-2; 7 bases agree with TRBD2. J lost 4 bases, V lost 6 bases, and 5 bases had no gene match. This CDR3 contains 14 residues. This chain's CDR3 is CASRGGATTGELFF. As DNA, the CDR3 is TGTGCCAGCAGGGGAGGGGCGACCACCGGGGAGCTGTTTTTT.

In its sample, this clonotype was seen a few times. The genes are TRBV14 and TRBJ1-2, with TRBD1 as a possible D gene (5 bases). V dropped 3 bases and J dropped 6 bases, with 8 bases sitting between them. The CDR3 contains 12 residues. CDR1 and CDR2 from the germline V gene are SGHDN and FVKESK. CDR3 region: CASSHSGNGYTF. CDR3 DNA: TGTGCCAGCAGCCACTCAGGGAATGGCTACACCTTC. The full variable domain, in which reference TRBV14 and TRBJ1-2 provide the parts outside the CDR3, is EAGVTQFPSHSVIEKGQTVTLRCDPISGHDNLYWYRRVMGKEIKFLLHFVKESKQDESGMPNNRFLAERTGGTYSTLKVQPAELEDSGVYFCASSHSGNGYTFGSGTRLTVV.

On this clonotype: Since a much larger clone is just one base distant, this may be a read error. The CDR3 does not close with the conserved phenylalanine or tryptophan, likely indicating a read error. The V and J genes are TRBV6-5 and TRBJ2-4, with a tentative D call TRBD2 (5 bases). Germline V lookup: CDR1 MNHEY, CDR2 SVGAGI. The CDR3 is 14 amino acids. V was cut by 4 bases and J by 0 bases, with 7 bases left in between. CDR3 region: CASSSGLAKNIQYI. CDR3 in DNA: TGTGCCAGCAGTTCGGGGTTAGCCAAAAACATTCAGTACATC.

This clonotype has just one count. Possible read error: a much larger clone is one base away. The V gene is TRBV4-2, the J gene TRBJ1-4; maybe TRBD1 (5 bases). This CDR3 is 15 amino acids long. In germline, CDR1 is LGHNA, CDR2 YNFKEQ. The CDR3 DNA reads as TGTGCCAGCACTACCGGGGCGGCAACTAATGAAGAACTGTTTTTT. This sequence encodes CASTTGAATNEELFF.

To note about this clonotype: A much larger clonotype is one base distant, so this may be a read error. The CDR3 region has the DNA TGTGCCAGCAACCAAGTGGTTGGGGGCCCCAATGAGCAGTTCTTC. This codes for CASNQVVGGPNEQFF. The chain employs TRBV4-2 and TRBJ2-1, with D perhaps TRBD1 (6 bases). The CDR3 sequence is 15 residues long. From germline, CDR1 is LGHNA and CDR2 YNFKEQ.

With respect to this clonotype: This may be a read error, as it is one base from a much larger clone. This chain connects TRBV4-2 to TRBJ2-7; D is possibly TRBD1 (5 bases). The V end was cut by 2 bases, the J end by 4 bases, with 21 bases between. The CDR3 totals 17 residues. CDR1 is LGHNA, CDR2 YNFKEQ, per germline. DNA of the CDR3: TGTGCCAGCAGCCAACTACTGGGCCTTCCCACAGGTTACGAGCAGTACTTC. It codes for CASSQLLGLPTGYEQYF.

Concerning this clonotype: No DNA is shown, since the ends of the CDR3 on it are uncertain; the CDR3 is the one TCRdb lists. V gene TRBV6-5 combines with J gene TRBJ2-1; the table's TRBD1 call for D was not verified on the DNA. The germline gives CDR1 MNHEY, CDR2 SVGAGI. 23 amino acids form the CDR3, both terminal residues included. Here the CDR3 reads CASSYKDSSTYLCSVGRANEQFF.

Turning to this clonotype: Compared with germline, one end of the junction differs, possibly owing to a read error. V gene TRBV7-8 combines with J gene TRBJ2-3; D remains unclear. From germline, CDR1 is SGHVS and CDR2 FQNEAQ. The CDR3 spans 13 residues. The CDR3 here is CARSSLLSDTQYF. In DNA form, the CDR3 reads TGTGCCAGGAGCTCACTACTATCAGATACGCAGTATTTT.

As concerns this clonotype: At one end the junction does not follow the germline gene, possibly because of a read error. The V and J genes are TRBV12-3 or TRBV12-4 and TRBJ2-7; TRBD2 is a possible D gene (5 bases). The CDR3 is 15 amino acids. The CDR3 sequence is CASSFRTSASYEKYF. CDR3 DNA sequence: TGTGCCAGCAGTTTTAGGACTTCCGCATCCTACGAGAAGTACTTC.

As regards this clonotype: It may be a read error: a sequence one base away is much more abundant. The V gene is TRBV7-8, the J gene TRBJ2-7, with D perhaps given as TRBD1 or TRBD2 (5 bases each). Germline CDR1 SGHVS, CDR2 FQNEAQ. V was trimmed by 5 bases and J by 3 bases, leaving 17 bases between them. The CDR3 is made up of 15 amino acids. CDR3 in amino acids: CASSIGDKGLYEQYF. The CDR3 region has the DNA TGTGCCAGCAGCATAGGGGATAAAGGACTCTACGAGCAGTACTTC. The complete variable domain, with remaining parts taken from reference TRBV7-8 and TRBJ2-7, reads GAGVSQSPRYKVAKRGQDVALRCDPISGHVSLFWYQQALGQGPEFLTYFQNEAQLDKSGLPSDRFFAERPEGSVSTLKIQRTQQEDSAVYLCASSIGDKGLYEQYFGPGTRLTVT.

On this clonotype: A junction boundary mismatches the germline segment, possibly from a read error. This chain connects TRBV30 to TRBJ2-5; D may be TRBD2 (5 bases). The germline gives CDR1 GTSNPN, CDR2 SVGIG (reference sequence). The CDR3 totals 13 residues. CDR3 loop: CALSGLSPGAQYF. Written as DNA, the CDR3 is TGTGCCTTGAGTGGACTGTCCCCTGGGGCCCAGTACTTC.

This clonotype has a handful of counts. This chain uses TRBV10-2 with TRBJ2-1; D possibly matches TRBD1 or TRBD2 (5 bases each). The CDR3 has 15 residues. The germline gives CDR1 WSHSY, CDR2 SAAADI. Trimming took 6 bases from V and 6 from J, leaving 18 bases between them. CDR3 nucleotide sequence: TGCGCCAGCAGCCGAGGGGTTACACTACTCAATGAGCAGTTCTTC. It codes for CASSRGVTLLNEQFF.

The V and J genes are TRBV4-1 and TRBJ2-7; possible D gene TRBD2, 6 bases. The CDR3 length is 16 residues. Germline loops: CDR1 MGHRA, CDR2 YSYEKL. With 3 bases removed from V and 3 bases from J, the gap between germline ends came to 18 bases. The DNA for the CDR3 is TGCGCCAGCAGCCATATAACCGGGGCCGGGAGCTACGAGCAGTACTTC. Translated: CASSHITGAGSYEQYF.

On this clonotype itself: One end of the junction does not line up with germline, which may come from a read error. This rearrangement joins TRBV25-1 to TRBJ1-1, with TRBD1 matching 11 bases. This CDR3 region has 16 residues. Looked up from germline, CDR1 is MGHDK and CDR2 is SYGVNS. CDR3 loop: CASSPRDRGFGTKAFF. In nucleotides, the CDR3 is TGTGCCAGCAGTCCCCGGGACAGGGGGTTTGGCACTAAAGCTTTCTTT. The variable domain in full, completed from reference TRBV25-1 and TRBJ1-1, reads EADIYQTPRYLVIGTGKKITLECSQTMGHDKMYWYQQDPGMELHLIHYSYGVNSTEKGDLSSESTVSRIRTEHFPLTLESARPSHTSQYLCASSPRDRGFGTKAFFGQGTRLTVV.

This clonotype was counted between two and nine times. This chain joins TRBV6-5 and TRBJ2-6, with 10 bases fitting TRBD1. This CDR3 comprises 17 residues. V shed 2 bases, J shed 2 bases, and the junction held 3 bases outside the gene matches. CDR1 and CDR2 from the germline V gene are MNHEY and SVGAGI. Here the CDR3 DNA reads TGTGCCAGCAGTTACCCAGGACAGGGGGCTGGGGCCAACGTCCTGACTTTC. Its translation: CASSYPGQGAGANVLTF.

This clonotype was observed at least ten times. The chain links TRBV13 to TRBJ2-7; 7 nucleotides line up with TRBD2. This CDR3 is 14 amino acids long. The germline gives CDR1 PRHDT, CDR2 FYEKMQ (reference sequence). With 3 bases clipped from V and 3 bases from J, the junction kept 5 bases outside the gene matches. In nucleotides, the CDR3 is TGTGCCAGCAGCTTCGCTAGCGGCCTCTACGAGCAGTACTTC. Amino acids: CASSFASGLYEQYF.

A remark on this clonotype: This may be a read error, as it is one base from a much larger clone. This chain uses TRBV4-3 with TRBJ1-2; D perhaps matches TRBD1 (5 bases). The CDR3 totals 15 residues. The V gene lost 1 base and the J gene lost 7 bases, with 16 bases spanning the gap. Germline CDR1 is LGHNA and CDR2 is YSLEER. The CDR3 loop reads CASSQVPDMGRGYTF. For the CDR3, the DNA is TGCGCCAGCAGCCAAGTCCCGGACATGGGACGTGGCTACACCTTC.

About this clonotype: The germline gene is not matched at one end of the junction; a read error may be the cause. The chain joins TRBV12-3 or TRBV12-4 to TRBJ1-2; tentatively, D is TRBD1 (5 bases). CDR3 length: 13 residues. CDR3: CASGYGTGYGYTF. In nucleotides, the CDR3 is TGTGCCAGCGGCTACGGGACGGGCTATGGGTACACCTTC.

This clonotype was seen just once. Relative to the germline gene, one junction end is altered; a read error may explain this. This chain joins TRBV7-8 and TRBJ2-6, with 13 bases aligning to TRBD2. Looked up from germline, CDR1 is SGHVS and CDR2 is FQNEAQ. The CDR3 is 18 amino acids. The CDR3 reads CANSSRLAGGTGASVLTF. CDR3 nucleotide sequence: TGTGCCAACAGCTCCCGACTAGCGGGGGGCACTGGGGCCAGCGTCCTGACTTTC.

The gene calls are TRBV6-5 and TRBJ1-3, with D possibly matching TRBD1 (5 bases). This CDR3 comprises 15 residues. V gave up 5 bases and J gave up 3 bases, with 14 bases separating them. Germline values: CDR1 MNHEY, CDR2 SVGAGI. CDR3: CASSRGRAGGNTIYF. CDR3 nucleotide sequence: TGTGCCAGCAGTCGGGGCAGGGCTGGTGGAAACACCATATATTTT.

There are a few counts of this clonotype. The chain has TRBV7-9 and TRBJ2-5; TRBD1 aligns across 10 bases. In germline, CDR1 is SEHNR, CDR2 FQNEAQ (reference sequence). J lost 5 bases, V lost 11 bases, and 8 bases had no gene match. This CDR3 spans 13 amino acids. In nucleotides, the CDR3 is TGTGCCGGCGAGACAGGGGGCGGGGAGACCCAGTACTTC. Residues: CAGETGGGETQYF. The full variable domain, with the rest looked up from reference TRBV7-9 and TRBJ2-5, is DTGVSQNPRHKITKRGQNVTFRCDPISEHNRLYWYRQTLGQGPEFLTYFQNEAQLEKSRLLSDRFSAERPKGSFSTLEIQRTEQGDSAMYLCAGETGGGETQYFGPGTRLLVL.

For this clonotype: At one end the junction does not follow the germline gene, possibly because of a read error. V gene TRBV11-2 combines with J gene TRBJ2-1; 9 positions agree with TRBD2. CDR1 SGHAT and CDR2 FQNNGV come from the germline V gene. The CDR3 is 15 residues long. CDR3 protein: CASSLRTSVGNGQFF. The CDR3 DNA follows: TGTGCCAGCAGTTTAAGGACTAGCGTGGGTAATGGGCAGTTCTTC.

Notes on this clonotype: Possible read error: a much larger clone is one base away. As the CDR3 is not closed by the conserved phenylalanine or tryptophan, this likely results from a read error. The J gene is TRBJ2-7, the V gene TRBV6-5, with D unclear. Looked up from germline, CDR1 is MNHEY and CDR2 is SVGAGI. This CDR3 has 11 amino acids. Trimming took off 5 bases at V and 6 bases at J, with 8 bases between the two ends. The CDR3 loop is CASSRASEQYL. The DNA for the CDR3 is TGTGCCAGCAGTAGGGCCAGCGAGCAGTACCTC.

This clonotype has a count of ten or more. This sequence joins TRBV11-2 and TRBJ2-1, with no clear D. The CDR3 extends over 13 amino acids. Trimming stripped 1 base from V and 6 bases from J, with 7 bases between. Germline V gives CDR1 SGHAT, CDR2 FQNNGV. The CDR3 DNA reads as TGTGCCAGCAGCTTAGGTTCTTTCAATGAGCAGTTCTTC. It is translated as CASSLGSFNEQFF.

This clonotype was found once. One junction end disagrees with the germline gene, perhaps due to a read error. The chain is built from TRBV11-2 and TRBJ2-3, with a weak D call TRBD1 (6 bases). Germline V CDR1 and CDR2: SGHAT, FQNNGV. CDR3 size: 13 residues. The CDR3 nucleotides are TGTGCCAGCAGCTTAGAACGCAGGGGCACGCGGTATTTT. Translation gives CASSLERRGTRYF.

Of note for this clonotype: Since the CDR3 does not end with the conserved phenylalanine or tryptophan, this likely comes from a read error. J is TRBJ1-2 and V is TRBV12-3 or TRBV12-4, with 8 bases matching TRBD1. V lost 6 bases and J lost 3; bases outside the gene matches: 3. The CDR3 contains 13 residues. Here the CDR3 reads CASRKDRDYGYTV. In DNA, the CDR3 is TGTGCCAGCAGGAAGGACAGGGACTATGGCTACACCGTC.

As concerns this clonotype: A clone one base away is much larger, so this may be a read error. The chain uses TRBV6-6 and TRBJ2-1, with D possibly being TRBD1 or TRBD2 (5 bases each). Germline lookup yields CDR1 MNHNY and CDR2 SVGAGI (reference sequence). The CDR3 length is 17 residues. Trimming cost V 10 bases and J 4 bases, with 26 bases left between them. The DNA of the CDR3 is TGTGCCAATATGATTCTTCGCCCCGGGACCCGATACAATGAGCAGTTCTTC. Protein: CANMILRPGTRYNEQFF.

The CDR3 DNA is TGTGACAGTAGCTTAGGCGGGCCCTACAATGAGCAGTTCTTC. This codes for CDSSLGGPYNEQFF. This chain uses TRBV11-2 with TRBJ2-1, with D perhaps matching TRBD2 (5 bases). The CDR3 contains 14 residues. The germline gives CDR1 SGHAT, CDR2 FQNNGV.